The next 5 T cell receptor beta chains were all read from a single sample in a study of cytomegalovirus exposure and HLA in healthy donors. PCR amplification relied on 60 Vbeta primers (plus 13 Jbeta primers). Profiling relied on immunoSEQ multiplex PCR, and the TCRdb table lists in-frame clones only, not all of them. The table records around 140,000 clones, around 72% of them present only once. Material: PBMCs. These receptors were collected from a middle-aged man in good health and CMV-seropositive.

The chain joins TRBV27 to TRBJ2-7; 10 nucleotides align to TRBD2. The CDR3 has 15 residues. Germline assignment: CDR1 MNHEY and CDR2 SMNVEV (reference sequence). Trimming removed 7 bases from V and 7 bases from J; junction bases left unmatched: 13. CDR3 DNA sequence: TGTGCCAGCAAGCCCGGGGGTACTAGCGGGACAGAGCAGTACTTC. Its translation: CASKPGGTSGTEQYF.

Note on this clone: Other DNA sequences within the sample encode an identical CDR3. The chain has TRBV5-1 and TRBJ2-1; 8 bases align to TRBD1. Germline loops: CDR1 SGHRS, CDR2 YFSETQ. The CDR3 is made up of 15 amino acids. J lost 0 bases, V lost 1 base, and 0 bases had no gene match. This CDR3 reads CASSLTGGSYNEQFF. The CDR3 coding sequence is TGCGCCAGCAGCTTGACAGGGGGCTCCTACAATGAGCAGTTCTTC.

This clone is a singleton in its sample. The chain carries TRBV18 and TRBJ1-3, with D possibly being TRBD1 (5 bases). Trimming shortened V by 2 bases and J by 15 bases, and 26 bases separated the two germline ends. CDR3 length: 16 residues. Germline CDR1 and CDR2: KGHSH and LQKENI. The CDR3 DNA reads TGTGCCAGCTCACCAGTGCGAGCAATGACAGAGTCGCTCTCATATTTT. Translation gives CASSPVRAMTESLSYF.

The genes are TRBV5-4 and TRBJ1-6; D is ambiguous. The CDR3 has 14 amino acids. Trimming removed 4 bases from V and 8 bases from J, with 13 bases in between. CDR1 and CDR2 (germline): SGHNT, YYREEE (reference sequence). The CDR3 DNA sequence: TGTGCCAGCAGCCAGGACCGGGGTTATTCACCCCTCCACTTT. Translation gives CASSQDRGYSPLHF.

The CDR3 is CASSYDKHTEAFF. CDR3 DNA: TGCGCCAGCAGTTACGACAAGCACACTGAAGCTTTCTTT. The V call is TRBV10-1, the J call TRBJ1-1; no clear D gene. V lost 5 bases to trimming and J lost 3 bases, with 10 bases between them. CDR1 WNHNN and CDR2 SYGVQD come from the germline V gene (reference sequence). The CDR3 is 13 residues long.